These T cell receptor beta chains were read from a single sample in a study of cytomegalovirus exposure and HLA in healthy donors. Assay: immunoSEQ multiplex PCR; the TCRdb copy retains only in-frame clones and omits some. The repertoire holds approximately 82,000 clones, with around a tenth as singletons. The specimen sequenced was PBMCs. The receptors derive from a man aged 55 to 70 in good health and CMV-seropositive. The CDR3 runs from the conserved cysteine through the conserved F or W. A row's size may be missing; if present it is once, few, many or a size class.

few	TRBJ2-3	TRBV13	CASSPTGERYTDTQYF
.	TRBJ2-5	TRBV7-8	CASSPRSSGVETQYF
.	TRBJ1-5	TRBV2	CASSSSGNQPQHF
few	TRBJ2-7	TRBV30	CAWSPAGPQYF
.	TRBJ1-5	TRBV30	CAWSGEQGSGQPQHF
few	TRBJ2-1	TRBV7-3	CASSPYSGGSYNEQFF
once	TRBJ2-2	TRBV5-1	CASSADRGRPGELFF
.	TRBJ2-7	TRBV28	CASSLLLEEPYEQYF
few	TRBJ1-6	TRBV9	CASSDGTLNSPLHF
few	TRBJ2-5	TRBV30	CASAGGVQETQYF
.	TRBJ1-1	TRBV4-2	CASSQARGMNTEAFF
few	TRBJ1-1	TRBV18	CASSPRQGSTEAFF
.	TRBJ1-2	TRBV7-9	CASSSPSGYGYTF
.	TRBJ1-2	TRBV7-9	CASSLALRDIGYTF
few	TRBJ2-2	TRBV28	CASSFPRQGALIGELFF
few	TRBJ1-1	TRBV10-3	CAISPDRVAEAFF
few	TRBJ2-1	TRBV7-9	CASTPGTSGYNEQFF
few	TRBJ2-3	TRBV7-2	CASSLSPSGGFFRTDTQYF
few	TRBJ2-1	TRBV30	CAWSVRGAGGDYNEQFF
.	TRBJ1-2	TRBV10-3	CAISETTGGSRGYPF
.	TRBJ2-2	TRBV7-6	CASSLGTTSTGELFF
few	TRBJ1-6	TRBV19	CATGQRIYNSPLHF
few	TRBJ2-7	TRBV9	CASSPSGAYEQYF
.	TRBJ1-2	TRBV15	CATSRDMGAGGYTF